The clone carrying this T cell receptor (beta chain) was seen a handful of times. What it binds is unknown. The entry originates in a study of CD8 T cells in ankylosing spondylitis. TCRdb fed the 5' RACE reads into MiXCR, producing one record per CDR3 protein. The table shows 150,000 to 250,000 distinct CDR3 sequences, with about 13% occurring only once. Per the germline V gene, CDR1 is SGHAT and CDR2 is FQDESV (reference sequence). The V gene lost 1 base and the J gene lost 5 bases, with 29 bases spanning the gap. The CDR3 is made up of 20 amino acids. Study-level findings and limits: The clones that were linked to disease were reported to be significantly enriched in matched synovial fluid samples from ankylosing spondylitis patients.

Input material: blood, either unsorted or a sorted T cell fraction (not recorded which). This chain uses TRBV11-1 with TRBJ2-5; D is uncertain. This clonotype was obtained from a male donor with ankylosing spondylitis or in good health (not recorded which). The CDR3: CASSLVGQRDVLIFGETQYF. As DNA, the CDR3 is TGTGCCAGCAGCTTAGTGGGTCAAAGGGATGTTCTCATTTTCGGGGAGACCCAGTACTTC.